The clone carrying this T cell receptor beta chain appeared once. These data originate in a study of T cell changes during pregnancy in multiple sclerosis. The method was immunoSEQ multiplex PCR; TCRdb's version includes in-frame clones alone and lacks a portion of them. The sample records tens of thousands of clones, roughly 91% being singletons. This clonotype was sampled from a female donor in good health, enrolled as a control in a pregnancy study. The sequencing here drew on peripheral blood, taken in the third trimester of pregnancy.

The DNA of the CDR3 is TGTGCCAGCAGTATATCAGTGTACCAAGAGACCCAGTACTTC. Translated: CASSISVYQETQYF. V is TRBV6-5 and J is TRBJ2-5; D gene uncertain. V was pared by 5 bases and J by 0 bases, with 10 bases between. The CDR3 has 14 amino acids. Germline values: CDR1 MNHEY, CDR2 SVGAGI.